One and the same sample provided the 13 T cell receptor beta chains below, sequenced in a study of cytomegalovirus exposure and HLA in healthy donors. PCR employed 60 Vbeta and 13 Jbeta primers. This table comes from immunoSEQ multiplex PCR, and its TCRdb copy is limited to in-frame clones, with some not included. The sample records around 160,000 clones, under 70% being singletons. Sequencing was done on a sample of PBMCs. The source of these receptors is a woman between 40 and 50 years old in good health and CMV-seropositive.

The CDR3 coding sequence is TGTGCCAGCAGCGTGGATACCAACAGGAATGAGCAGTTCTTC. Its protein is CASSVDTNRNEQFF. J is TRBJ2-1 and V is TRBV9, with a weak D call TRBD1 (5 bases). The CDR3 sequence is 14 residues long. Trimming took off 2 bases at V and 7 bases at J, with 13 bases between the two ends. Per germline, CDR1 SGDLS and CDR2 YYNGEE.

The V gene is TRBV9, the J gene TRBJ1-3; tentatively, D is TRBD1 (6 bases). This CDR3 contains 14 residues. Germline CDR1 and CDR2: SGDLS and YYNGEE. The germline V and J ends were trimmed by 0 bases and 4 bases, with 8 bases remaining between them. The CDR3 protein is CASSVAGTGNTIYF. The CDR3 nucleotides read TGTGCCAGCAGCGTAGCAGGGACAGGAAACACCATATATTTT.

The chain is built from TRBV6-5 and TRBJ1-5; the D is unclear. Germline assignment: CDR1 MNHEY and CDR2 SVGAGI. Deletions cut 6 bases from V and 2 bases from J, with 11 bases between. The CDR3 is made up of 14 amino acids. This chain's CDR3 is CASSPDTRNQPQHF. The CDR3 region has the DNA TGTGCCAGCAGCCCCGACACTCGCAATCAGCCCCAGCATTTT.

This sequence joins TRBV14 and TRBJ2-7; D may be TRBD2 (6 bases). CDR3 length equals 15 residues. The germline V gene has CDR1 SGHDN and CDR2 FVKESK. Trimming shortened V by 6 bases and J by 0 bases, and 15 bases separated the two germline ends. CDR3: CASRLLLRDSYEQYF. The CDR3 coding sequence is TGTGCCAGCAGGCTTTTACTGCGGGACTCCTACGAGCAGTACTTC.

Only a few counts were recorded for this clone. CDR3 sequence (DNA): TGTGCCAGTAGAGCAAGCGGGAGTTGGGATACGCAGTATTTT. Protein sequence: CASRASGSWDTQYF. This chain uses TRBV19 with TRBJ2-3, with 8 bases matching TRBD2. The germline gives CDR1 LNHDA, CDR2 SQIVND (reference sequence). The V segment lost 6 bases and the J segment 6 bases; nucleotides outside the gene matches: 8. The CDR3 covers 14 residues.

The chain couples TRBV5-1 to TRBJ2-1, with 10 bases that match TRBD1. Germline assignment: CDR1 SGHRS and CDR2 YFSETQ. V lost 4 bases to trimming and J lost 5 bases; unmatched junction nucleotides: 3. This CDR3 is built from 14 residues. CDR3 nucleotide sequence: TGCGCCAGCAGCCGCGGGACAGGGGACAATGAGCAGTTCTTC. Protein: CASSRGTGDNEQFF. Supplemented by reference TRBV5-1 and TRBJ2-1, the full variable domain reads KAGVTQTPRYLIKTRGQQVTLSCSPISGHRSVSWYQQTPGQGLQFLFEYFSETQRNKGNFPGRFSGRQFSNSRSEMNVSTLELGDSALYLCASSRGTGDNEQFFGPGTRLTVL.

This chain uses TRBV4-2 with TRBJ1-2; TRBD1 agrees at 7 bases. V trimming: 0 bases; J trimming: 8 bases; junction bases outside the gene matches: 12. The CDR3 sequence is 16 residues long. Looked up from germline, CDR1 is LGHNA and CDR2 is YNFKEQ. CDR3 sequence reads: CASSQDVERGREGYTF. The CDR3, as DNA: TGTGCCAGCAGCCAAGATGTGGAGAGGGGGCGCGAGGGCTACACCTTC.

This sequence joins TRBV19 and TRBJ1-3, with D perhaps TRBD1 (5 bases). V dropped 5 bases and J dropped 0 bases, with 8 bases sitting between them. Germline V gene lookup returns CDR1 LNHDA and CDR2 SQIVND (reference sequence). The CDR3 loop spans 14 amino acids. CDR3 coding DNA: TGTGCCAGTAGTTGGGGCCGCTCTGGAAACACCATATATTTT. It is translated as CASSWGRSGNTIYF.

This chain's CDR3 is CASSFEGNTEAFF. CDR3 sequence (DNA): TGTGCCAGCAGTTTTGAGGGAAACACTGAAGCTTTCTTT. The chain recombines TRBV28 with TRBJ1-1; D is uncertain. From germline, CDR1 is MDHEN and CDR2 SYDVKM. With 3 bases removed from V and 2 bases from J, the gap between germline ends came to 7 bases. The CDR3 runs 13 residues. The variable domain in full, with the rest retrieved from reference TRBV28 and TRBJ1-1, is DVKVTQSSRYLVKRTGEKVFLECVQDMDHENMFWYRQDPGLGLRLIYFSYDVKMKEKGDIPEGYSVSREKKERFSLILESASTNQTSMYLCASSFEGNTEAFFGQGTRLTVV.

This clone has just one count. The chain carries TRBV6-6 and TRBJ1-2, with 7 bases fitting TRBD1. Germline V gene data show CDR1 as MNHNY and CDR2 as SVGAGI (reference sequence). Trimming removed 6 bases from V and 4 bases from J; junction bases left unmatched: 5. The CDR3 runs 13 residues. The CDR3 region has the DNA TGTGCCAGCAGGTACAGGGGTGGCTATGGCTACACCTTC. Amino acid sequence: CASRYRGGYGYTF.

This clone was seen more than once but under ten times. The CDR3, as DNA: TGTGCCAGCAGTTCTCCGGAGACGGCCTATGGGGGCTACACCTTC. Encoded protein: CASSSPETAYGGYTF. V gene TRBV11-1 combines with J gene TRBJ1-2; D gene unclear. This CDR3 contains 15 residues. The germline gives CDR1 SGHAT, CDR2 FQDESV (reference sequence). The V end was cut by 6 bases, the J end by 8 bases, with 22 bases between.

This clone showed up just a few times. The chain has TRBV29-1 and TRBJ2-5; 13 bases agree with TRBD2. Germline V gene lookup returns CDR1 SQVTM and CDR2 ANQGSEA. V gave up 4 bases and J gave up 3 bases; unmatched junction bases: 2. This CDR3 comprises 14 residues. The CDR3 sequence: CSVAGLAGEETQYF. In DNA form, the CDR3 reads TGCAGCGTTGCTGGACTAGCGGGGGAAGAGACCCAGTACTTC.

V usage is TRBV28 and J usage is TRBJ2-2; D is uncertain. CDR1 is MDHEN, CDR2 SYDVKM, per germline. Trimming cost V 4 bases and J 1 base, with 4 bases left between them. The CDR3 spans 13 residues. CDR3 in amino acids: CASSSGNTGELFF. The CDR3 DNA sequence: TGTGCCAGCAGTTCAGGGAACACCGGGGAGCTGTTTTTT.